This TCR beta chain was sequenced in a study of early T cells in non-severe SARS-CoV-2 infection. This clonotype came up a few times. Individually, cDNA molecules had unique molecular identifiers attached to them. TCRdb reprocessed the 5' RACE reads via MiXCR and lists one record per CDR3 protein. Among approximately 70,000 distinct CDR3 sequences listed, approximately 12% were seen once. The germline V and J ends were trimmed by 0 bases and 5 bases, with 11 bases remaining between them. CDR1 is KGHSH, CDR2 LQKENI, per germline. The CDR3 contains 14 residues. The sequencing used whole blood, collected at baseline. The sequence was collected from an adult who was a healthcare worker with PCR-confirmed SARS-CoV-2 infection or an uninfected control (not recorded which). The donor label of this sample is uncertain. The genes are TRBV18 and TRBJ2-7; TRBD2 is a possible D gene (5 bases). CDR3 nucleotide sequence: TGTGCCAGCTCACCACCCGGACTCCCTGACGAGCAGTACTTC. The encoded protein is CASSPPGLPDEQYF.